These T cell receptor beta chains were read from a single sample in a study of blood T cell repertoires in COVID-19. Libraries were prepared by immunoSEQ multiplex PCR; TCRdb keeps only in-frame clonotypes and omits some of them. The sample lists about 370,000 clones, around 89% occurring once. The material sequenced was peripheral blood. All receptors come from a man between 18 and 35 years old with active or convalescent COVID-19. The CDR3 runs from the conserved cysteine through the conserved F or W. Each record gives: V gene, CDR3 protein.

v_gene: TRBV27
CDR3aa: CASSPRRGEPQHF

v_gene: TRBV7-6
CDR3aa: CASSLGDQGNYGYTF

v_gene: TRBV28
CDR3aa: CASSESYLRGYNEQFF

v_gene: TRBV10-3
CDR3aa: CAISEGNRGMPSYEQYF

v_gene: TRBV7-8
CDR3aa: CASSLGGPYEQYF

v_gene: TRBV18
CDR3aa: CASSPLGLAAGDTQYF

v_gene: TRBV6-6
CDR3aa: CASSQRASGRYNEQFF

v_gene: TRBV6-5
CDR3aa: CASSADRATYEQYF

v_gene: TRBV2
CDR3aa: CASRTGGDSGYTF

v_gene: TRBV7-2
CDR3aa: CASSLGVAGGQETQYF

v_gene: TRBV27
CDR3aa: CASTLTGTGFTYEQYF

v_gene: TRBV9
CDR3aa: CASSVVSEGGNEQFF

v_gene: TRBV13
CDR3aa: CASSLGGRRQVGTEAFF

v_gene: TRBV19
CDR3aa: CASSVQLSSYNEQFF

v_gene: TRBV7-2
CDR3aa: CASSARGGAGYSKNIQYF

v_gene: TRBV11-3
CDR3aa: CASSLDYLASTDTQYF

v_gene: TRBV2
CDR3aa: CASSSSQMPTYEQYF

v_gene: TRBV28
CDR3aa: CASSTGTAANTGELFF

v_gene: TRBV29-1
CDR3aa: CSAASGDYNEQFF

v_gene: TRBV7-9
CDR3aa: CASSHSGGGNTIYF

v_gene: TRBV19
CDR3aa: CASSIEVVTGGSYNSPLHF

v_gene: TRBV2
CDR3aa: CARTGGLGYTF

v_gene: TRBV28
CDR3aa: CASSPRFSSGNTIYF

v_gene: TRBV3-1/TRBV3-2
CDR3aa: CASSPQPGTGNTIYF

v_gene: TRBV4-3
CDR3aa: CASSHGQASYNEQFF

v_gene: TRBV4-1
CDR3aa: CASSQVQGGRSGANVLTF

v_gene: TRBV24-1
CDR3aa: CATSDFRGNQPQHF

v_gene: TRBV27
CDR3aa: CASSYSGGALDTQYF

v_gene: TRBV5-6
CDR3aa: CASSLGPQGNQPQHF

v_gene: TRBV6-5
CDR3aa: CASREGGRTNEKLFF

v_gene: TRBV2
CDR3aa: CASGRQGPDQPQHF

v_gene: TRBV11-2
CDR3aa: CASSFVPGQASAGELFF

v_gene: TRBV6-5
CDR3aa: CASSRGGSYNEQFF

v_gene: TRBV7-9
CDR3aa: CASSSNRESNQPQHF

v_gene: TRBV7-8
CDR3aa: CASSPDRWGPTNEKLFF

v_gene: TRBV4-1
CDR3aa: CASSQIFVTGSYEQYF

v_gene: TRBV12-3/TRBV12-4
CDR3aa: CASSPYSGYTF

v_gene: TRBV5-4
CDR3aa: CASSLIVSSYNEQFF

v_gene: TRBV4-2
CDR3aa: CASSPGSGGHTRDEQFF

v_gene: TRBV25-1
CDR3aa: CASSDGLGYYEQYF

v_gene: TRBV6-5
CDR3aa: CASSYSRDGSFGEQYF

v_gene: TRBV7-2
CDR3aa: CASSSTGDATNEKLFF

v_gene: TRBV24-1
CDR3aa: CATSPGLSYGYTF

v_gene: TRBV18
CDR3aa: CASSPPGTGNQPQHF

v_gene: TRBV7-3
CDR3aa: CASSHFPAGGSYNEQFF

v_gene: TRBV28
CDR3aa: CASSSAGWTSSTDTQYF

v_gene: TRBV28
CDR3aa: CASSFTYEQYF

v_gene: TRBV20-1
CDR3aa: CSASTYAQGKDGYTF

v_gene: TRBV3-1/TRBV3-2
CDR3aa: CASSQETGPPSYEQYF

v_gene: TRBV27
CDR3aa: CASSLGTGGFYGYTF

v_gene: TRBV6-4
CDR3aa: CASSVGGGTDTQYF

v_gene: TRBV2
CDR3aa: CAIRGGDYNSPLHF

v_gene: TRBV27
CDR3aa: CASRRTGGTGELFF

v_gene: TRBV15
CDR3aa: CATTNAGGSAYEQYF

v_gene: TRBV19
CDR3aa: CASSMLAGDYNEQFF